This is a list of T cell receptor beta chains from one sample in a study of cytomegalovirus exposure and HLA in healthy donors. Profiling relied on immunoSEQ multiplex PCR, and the TCRdb table lists in-frame clones only, not all of them. This table holds approximately 270,000 clones, 80% to 90% found once. Sequences were obtained from PBMCs. The receptors originated from a woman aged 18-35 years in good health and CMV-seronegative. Both conserved end residues are part of each CDR3. Each record gives: D gene, J gene, V gene, clone size, CDR3 DNA, CDR3 protein. The D gene is left open where the match is weak. The listing skips clone size in some rows; elsewhere it reads once, few, many or a size class.

D gene: TRBD2
J gene: TRBJ2-3
V gene: TRBV9
clone size: NA
CDR3 DNA: TGTGCCAGCAGCGTAGGCCTAGCGGGGGATACCACAGATACGCAGTATTTT
CDR3 protein: CASSVGLAGDTTDTQYF

D gene: NA
J gene: TRBJ1-5
V gene: TRBV18
clone size: NA
CDR3 DNA: TGTGCCAGCTCACCACCGGGCAGGGGAAATCAGCCCCAGCATTTT
CDR3 protein: CASSPPGRGNQPQHF

D gene: NA
J gene: TRBJ2-4
V gene: TRBV2
clone size: NA
CDR3 DNA: TGTGCCAGCAGTGAATGGGCTAGCGTAAACATTCAGTACTTC
CDR3 protein: CASSEWASVNIQYF

D gene: TRBD1
J gene: TRBJ1-1
V gene: TRBV25-1
clone size: NA
CDR3 DNA: TGTGCCAGCAGTGAATTTCCAGGGGGCGGCACTGAAGCTTTCTTT
CDR3 protein: CASSEFPGGGTEAFF

D gene: TRBD2
J gene: TRBJ2-1
V gene: TRBV5-1
clone size: once
CDR3 DNA: TGCGCCAGCAGCTCCAAGCGGGGAAGGTCCTACAATGAGCAGTTCTTC
CDR3 protein: CASSSKRGRSYNEQFF

D gene: NA
J gene: TRBJ2-1
V gene: TRBV5-1
clone size: NA
CDR3 DNA: TGCGCCAGCAGCTTGGCAGGTAGCGTCTACAATGAGCAGTTCTTC
CDR3 protein: CASSLAGSVYNEQFF

D gene: NA
J gene: TRBJ1-2
V gene: TRBV28
clone size: NA
CDR3 DNA: TGTGCCAGCAGTTACCCCGGACTAGGCTGGGTTGGCTACACCTTC
CDR3 protein: CASSYPGLGWVGYTF

D gene: NA
J gene: TRBJ1-6
V gene: TRBV10-3
clone size: NA
CDR3 DNA: TGTGCCATCAGTGCCCGGGGGGACTATAATTCACCCCTCCACTTT
CDR3 protein: CAISARGDYNSPLHF

D gene: NA
J gene: TRBJ2-3
V gene: TRBV11-2
clone size: NA
CDR3 DNA: TGTGCCAGCAGCTTGGCCCAGGGAGGTCCAGATACGCAGTATTTT
CDR3 protein: CASSLAQGGPDTQYF

D gene: TRBD1
J gene: TRBJ1-1
V gene: TRBV28
clone size: NA
CDR3 DNA: TGTGCCAGCAGTTTAGCAGGGGGCAGGACTGAAGCTTTCTTT
CDR3 protein: CASSLAGGRTEAFF

D gene: NA
J gene: TRBJ2-3
V gene: TRBV5-1
clone size: NA
CDR3 DNA: TGCGCCAGCAGCCCCTCGACACCAAGCACAGATACGCAGTATTTT
CDR3 protein: CASSPSTPSTDTQYF

D gene: NA
J gene: TRBJ1-5
V gene: TRBV7-8
clone size: NA
CDR3 DNA: TGTGCCAGCAGCCGAGACAGCCTCAATCAGCCCCAGCATTTT
CDR3 protein: CASSRDSLNQPQHF

D gene: TRBD1
J gene: TRBJ2-3
V gene: TRBV6-4
clone size: NA
CDR3 DNA: TGTGCCAGCAGGAGGGACAGGGCCACAGATACGCAGTATTTT
CDR3 protein: CASRRDRATDTQYF

D gene: NA
J gene: TRBJ1-4
V gene: TRBV11-2
clone size: NA
CDR3 DNA: TGTGCCAGCAGCCCCGGTCAGGGGCCAACTAATGAAAAACTGTTTTTT
CDR3 protein: CASSPGQGPTNEKLFF

D gene: NA
J gene: TRBJ1-6
V gene: TRBV6-5
clone size: NA
CDR3 DNA: TGTGCCAGCAGTCTCTCCGATTCACCCCTCCACTTT
CDR3 protein: CASSLSDSPLHF

D gene: TRBD1
J gene: TRBJ1-2
V gene: TRBV7-2
clone size: NA
CDR3 DNA: TGTGCCAGCAGCCTACGGACAGGTAGTAACTATGGCTACACCTTC
CDR3 protein: CASSLRTGSNYGYTF

D gene: TRBD2
J gene: TRBJ2-7
V gene: TRBV18
clone size: once
CDR3 DNA: TGTGCCAGCTCACCTAAGCGGGACCCCGGGGCCTACGAGCAGTACTTC
CDR3 protein: CASSPKRDPGAYEQYF

D gene: TRBD1
J gene: TRBJ2-7
V gene: TRBV6-5
clone size: NA
CDR3 DNA: TGTGCCAGCAGTTACTCCGCCGGGACAGACTCCTACGAGCAGTACTTC
CDR3 protein: CASSYSAGTDSYEQYF

D gene: NA
J gene: TRBJ2-5
V gene: TRBV4-1
clone size: NA
CDR3 DNA: TGCGCCAGCAGCTTCCGGTCCGGGACTGAAGAGACCCAGTACTTC
CDR3 protein: CASSFRSGTEETQYF

D gene: NA
J gene: TRBJ2-2
V gene: TRBV28
clone size: NA
CDR3 DNA: TGTGCCAGCAGTATCAGGGGCACCGGGGAGCTGTTTTTT
CDR3 protein: CASSIRGTGELFF

D gene: NA
J gene: TRBJ2-7
V gene: TRBV19
clone size: NA
CDR3 DNA: TGTGCCAGTAGTATAGTGCCAGTAGGGGCCTACGAGCAGTACTTC
CDR3 protein: CASSIVPVGAYEQYF

D gene: TRBD2
J gene: TRBJ2-3
V gene: TRBV19
clone size: NA
CDR3 DNA: TGTGCCAGTAACTGGCGGGGGGGAAGCACAGATACGCAGTATTTT
CDR3 protein: CASNWRGGSTDTQYF

D gene: NA
J gene: TRBJ1-6
V gene: TRBV4-1
clone size: NA
CDR3 DNA: TGCGCCAGCAGCCAAGATCGTTCGACAGTTAGCTCCTATAATTCACCCCTCCACTTT
CDR3 protein: CASSQDRSTVSSYNSPLHF

D gene: TRBD2
J gene: TRBJ2-5
V gene: TRBV25-1
clone size: NA
CDR3 DNA: TGTGCCAGCAGTGCGACTAGCGGGGCGCAAGAGACCCAGTACTTC
CDR3 protein: CASSATSGAQETQYF

D gene: NA
J gene: TRBJ1-2
V gene: TRBV27
clone size: few
CDR3 DNA: TGTGCCAGCAGTGCCCCAGGGGTCGGCTACACCTTC
CDR3 protein: CASSAPGVGYTF

D gene: NA
J gene: TRBJ2-7
V gene: TRBV6-5
clone size: NA
CDR3 DNA: TGTGCCAGCAGCCCCCGAGGGACTCGAGACTACGAGCAGTACTTC
CDR3 protein: CASSPRGTRDYEQYF

D gene: NA
J gene: TRBJ2-7
V gene: TRBV11-2
clone size: NA
CDR3 DNA: TGTGCCAGCAGCTTAGGTCCACTAGCTGAATACGAGCAGTACTTC
CDR3 protein: CASSLGPLAEYEQYF

D gene: TRBD2
J gene: TRBJ2-7
V gene: TRBV9
clone size: once
CDR3 DNA: TGTGCCAGCAGCCACGGGGGGAGCGGCGAGCAGTACTTC
CDR3 protein: CASSHGGSGEQYF

D gene: TRBD2
J gene: TRBJ2-1
V gene: TRBV6-1
clone size: NA
CDR3 DNA: TGTGCCAGCAGTGGGGGACTAGCGGGAGGGGTCGAGCAGTTCTTC
CDR3 protein: CASSGGLAGGVEQFF

D gene: NA
J gene: TRBJ1-6
V gene: TRBV4-1
clone size: NA
CDR3 DNA: TGCGCCAGCAGCCAAGAGGCGGCCAGCTCCTATAATTCACCCCTCCACTTT
CDR3 protein: CASSQEAASSYNSPLHF

D gene: TRBD1
J gene: TRBJ1-6
V gene: TRBV5-4
clone size: NA
CDR3 DNA: TGTGCCAGCAGCTTGGTTCCTGGACAGGAAAATTCACCCCTCCACTTT
CDR3 protein: CASSLVPGQENSPLHF

D gene: TRBD1
J gene: TRBJ2-5
V gene: TRBV5-1
clone size: NA
CDR3 DNA: TGCGCCAGCAGCTTACAGGGGGCCTGGGAGACCCAGTACTTC
CDR3 protein: CASSLQGAWETQYF

D gene: NA
J gene: TRBJ2-7
V gene: TRBV7-2
clone size: NA
CDR3 DNA: TGTGCCAGCAGCTTAGCATTGAACAGGGGTGAACCCGGGACTAGCTACGAGCAGTACTTC
CDR3 protein: CASSLALNRGEPGTSYEQYF

D gene: TRBD1
J gene: TRBJ1-1
V gene: TRBV6-5
clone size: NA
CDR3 DNA: TGTGCCAGCAGTTATGGGGACAGGGTGGAAGCTTTCTTT
CDR3 protein: CASSYGDRVEAFF

D gene: NA
J gene: TRBJ1-1
V gene: TRBV19
clone size: NA
CDR3 DNA: TGTGCCAGTAGTGCAGGGGTGACTGAAGCTTTCTTT
CDR3 protein: CASSAGVTEAFF

D gene: TRBD1
J gene: TRBJ2-7
V gene: TRBV7-8
clone size: NA
CDR3 DNA: TGTGCCAGCAGCTTAGCGGGTGACAGGGGAGCCCCTTACGAGCAGTACTTC
CDR3 protein: CASSLAGDRGAPYEQYF

D gene: NA
J gene: TRBJ2-7
V gene: TRBV2
clone size: NA
CDR3 DNA: TGTGCCAGCATCCTCGACGTTAGCCCCAAGGAGCAGTACTTC
CDR3 protein: CASILDVSPKEQYF

D gene: NA
J gene: TRBJ2-7
V gene: TRBV19
clone size: NA
CDR3 DNA: TGTGCCAGTAGTAAGGGGTCCTACGAGCAGTACTTC
CDR3 protein: CASSKGSYEQYF

D gene: NA
J gene: TRBJ2-1
V gene: TRBV30
clone size: NA
CDR3 DNA: TGTGCCTGGAGTCCCCCAGGGCCGTTCTTC
CDR3 protein: CAWSPPGPFF

D gene: TRBD1
J gene: TRBJ1-6
V gene: TRBV28
clone size: NA
CDR3 DNA: TGTGCCAGCAGGAGACAGGGCCCCTATAATTCACCCCTCCACTTT
CDR3 protein: CASRRQGPYNSPLHF

D gene: NA
J gene: TRBJ2-2
V gene: TRBV6-5
clone size: NA
CDR3 DNA: TGTGCCAGCAGTCCCGGGACAATAAGGACCGGGGAGCTGTTTTTT
CDR3 protein: CASSPGTIRTGELFF

D gene: NA
J gene: TRBJ2-7
V gene: TRBV6-1
clone size: NA
CDR3 DNA: TGTGCCAGCAGTGGTCGCACGGGGGCCTACGAGCAGTACTTC
CDR3 protein: CASSGRTGAYEQYF

D gene: TRBD1
J gene: TRBJ1-2
V gene: TRBV18
clone size: NA
CDR3 DNA: TGTGCCAGCACGGGACAGGGACCCTATGGCTACACCTTC
CDR3 protein: CASTGQGPYGYTF